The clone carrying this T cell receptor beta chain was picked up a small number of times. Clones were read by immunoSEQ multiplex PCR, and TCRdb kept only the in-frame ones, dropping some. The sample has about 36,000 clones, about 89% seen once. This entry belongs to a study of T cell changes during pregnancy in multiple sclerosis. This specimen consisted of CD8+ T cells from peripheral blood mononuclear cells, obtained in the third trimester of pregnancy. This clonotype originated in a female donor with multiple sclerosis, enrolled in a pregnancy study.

CDR3 coding DNA: TGTGCCAGCAGCCGGGATTTTACCTCTTCCACAGATACGCAGTATTTT. Translating gives CASSRDFTSSTDTQYF. The gene calls are TRBV5-6 and TRBJ2-3; D might be TRBD2 (5 bases). Germline CDR1 SGHDT, CDR2 YYEEEE. Trimming removed 4 bases from V and 2 bases from J, with 17 bases in between. This CDR3 spans 16 amino acids.